This T cell receptor beta chain was identified in a study of T cell repertoires in cytomegalovirus infection. Germline assignment: CDR1 MNHNS and CDR2 SASEGT. J was trimmed by 2 bases and V by 6 bases; bases with no gene match: 1. CDR3 length: 13 residues. This clonotype was found many times. TCRdb fed the reads into MiXCR, producing one record per CDR3 protein. Of 70,000 to 75,000 distinct CDR3 sequences in the sample, under 4.5% were seen once. The chain links TRBV6-1 to TRBJ2-3; 8 nucleotides line up with TRBD2. This sequence was found in a human donor in good health (CMV status not recorded). Some clones in this sample may be carry-over from other donors' samples. The sequenced material came from PBMCs. CDR3 coding DNA: TGTGCCAGCAGGGGACTAGTCACAGATACGCAGTATTTT. It specifies CASRGLVTDTQYF.